Listed below are T cell receptor beta chains from one sample, sequenced in a study of control samples from healthy donors and cancer patients. This table comes from immunoSEQ multiplex PCR, and its TCRdb copy is limited to in-frame clones, with some not included. The sample shows 70,000 or so clones, roughly 84% of them seen only once. The sequenced sample was PBMCs. These receptors were obtained from a woman aged 50 to 60 with lung cancer. The CDR3 runs from the conserved cysteine through the conserved F or W. A D gene is named only where the DNA matches it firmly. Clone size is stated in some rows and not others, as once, few, many or a class when expanded.

V	size	J	D	CDR3	DNA
TRBV7-2	.	TRBJ1-1	.	CASSLRWTQNTEAFF	TGTGCCAGCAGCCTCCGATGGACGCAAAACACTGAAGCTTTCTTT
TRBV29-1	.	TRBJ1-1	.	CSVKSNTEAFF	TGCAGCGTAAAGTCGAACACTGAAGCTTTCTTT
TRBV18	few	TRBJ1-1	.	CASSSTLTNYIPEAFF	TGTGCCAGCTCATCCACCCTGACAAACTACATCCCTGAAGCTTTCTTT
TRBV14	.	TRBJ1-6	.	CASSLSSRESPLHF	TGTGCCAGCAGCCTATCCTCCAGGGAATCACCCCTCCACTTT
TRBV18	once	TRBJ1-1	TRBD1	CASSLGQGANTEAFF	TGTGCCAGCTCCCTCGGACAGGGGGCAAACACTGAAGCTTTCTTT
TRBV5-6	.	TRBJ1-5	TRBD1	CASSLGPGGSNQPQHF	TGTGCCAGCAGCTTGGGGCCAGGGGGGAGCAATCAGCCCCAGCATTTT
TRBV15	.	TRBJ2-7	.	CATSRESAATYEQYF	TGTGCCACCAGCAGAGAATCGGCAGCGACCTACGAGCAGTACTTC
TRBV7-6	.	TRBJ2-7	TRBD1	CASSLPGGEQYF	TGTGCCAGCAGCTTGCCAGGGGGCGAGCAGTACTTC
TRBV30	.	TRBJ1-5	TRBD1	CAWTAGGSNQPQHF	TGTGCCTGGACTGCAGGGGGAAGCAATCAGCCCCAGCATTTT
TRBV7-2	.	TRBJ2-1	.	CASSLGRDNEQFF	TGTGCCAGCAGCTTAGGTCGCGACAATGAGCAGTTCTTC
TRBV2	.	TRBJ2-1	TRBD1	CASSEEGQVSSYNEQFF	TGTGCCAGCAGTGAAGAAGGACAGGTCAGCTCCTACAATGAGCAGTTCTTC
TRBV6-6	.	TRBJ1-4	.	CASSRYRDTNEKLFF	TGTGCCAGCAGCCGCTACAGAGACACCAATGAAAAACTGTTTTTT
TRBV12-3/TRBV12-4	.	TRBJ1-1	TRBD1	CASSFNRGTEAFF	TGTGCCAGCAGTTTCAACAGGGGCACTGAAGCTTTCTTT
TRBV7-3	.	TRBJ1-1	.	CASSLTGVPVWDTEAFF	TGTGCCAGCAGCTTAACGGGGGTCCCAGTGTGGGACACTGAAGCTTTCTTT
TRBV5-1	.	TRBJ1-4	TRBD1	CASSLGTGYHEKLFF	TGCGCCAGCAGCTTGGGGACAGGGTACCATGAAAAACTGTTTTTT
TRBV7-9	.	TRBJ2-3	TRBD2	CASSLKISGGATDTQYF	TGTGCCAGCAGCTTAAAAATTAGCGGGGGGGCAACAGATACGCAGTATTTT
TRBV7-9	.	TRBJ2-5	.	CASSLEGSGVQYF	TGTGCCAGCAGCTTAGAAGGCTCCGGGGTCCAGTACTTC